These T cell receptor beta chains were read from a single sample in a study of cytomegalovirus exposure and HLA in healthy donors. The repertoire was sequenced with immunoSEQ multiplex PCR; TCRdb's copy has only in-frame clones and lacks some. The data show 140,000 or so clones, with 75% to 85% seen just once and under 6% held by the top ten. What was sequenced was PBMCs. Every receptor here comes from a man aged 35 to 55 in good health and CMV-seronegative. The CDR3 runs from the conserved cysteine through the conserved F or W. Some rows have no size entry. The others give once, few or many, or a class for an expanded clone.

v_gene: TRBV7-8
j_gene: TRBJ2-7
abundance: -
CDR3aa: CASSPGTGTSYEQYF

v_gene: TRBV11-2
j_gene: TRBJ2-5
abundance: once
CDR3aa: CASSSRGLAIETQYF

v_gene: TRBV5-4
j_gene: TRBJ1-1
abundance: few
CDR3aa: CASSLQGPNTEAFF

v_gene: TRBV7-9
j_gene: TRBJ2-2
abundance: -
CDR3aa: CASSWGGMTGELFF

v_gene: TRBV19
j_gene: TRBJ2-5
abundance: -
CDR3aa: CASSPQGPTRGETQYF

v_gene: TRBV7-2
j_gene: TRBJ1-5
abundance: few
CDR3aa: CASSLEGALNQPQHF

v_gene: TRBV7-2
j_gene: TRBJ2-1
abundance: -
CDR3aa: CASSLGLPTRGDEQFF

v_gene: TRBV7-9
j_gene: TRBJ1-2
abundance: -
CDR3aa: CASSLAEGGYTF

v_gene: TRBV27
j_gene: TRBJ1-1
abundance: -
CDR3aa: CASSLRDRGNTEAFF

v_gene: TRBV18
j_gene: TRBJ1-3
abundance: -
CDR3aa: CASSPDLAGNTIYF

v_gene: TRBV4-1
j_gene: TRBJ2-2
abundance: -
CDR3aa: CASSQDWARANTGELFF

v_gene: TRBV2
j_gene: TRBJ1-2
abundance: -
CDR3aa: CASSLRGQVGGYTF

v_gene: TRBV19
j_gene: TRBJ2-7
abundance: -
CDR3aa: CASSTQSSYEQYF

v_gene: TRBV7-7
j_gene: TRBJ2-3
abundance: -
CDR3aa: CASSLDGGASDTQYF

v_gene: TRBV5-1
j_gene: TRBJ2-7
abundance: -
CDR3aa: CASSPPGGINEQYF

v_gene: TRBV5-5
j_gene: TRBJ2-2
abundance: -
CDR3aa: CASSPTGSAGELFF

v_gene: TRBV7-2
j_gene: TRBJ2-5
abundance: -
CDR3aa: CASSPSGVAQETQYF

v_gene: TRBV2
j_gene: TRBJ2-7
abundance: -
CDR3aa: CASSEPSGGSYEQYF